These 31 T cell receptor beta chains share one sample of origin, sequenced in a study of Graves' ophthalmopathy and Graves' hyperthyroidism. RNA transcripts yielded amplified TCR beta CDR3 regions. Following a first-round RT-PCR that used HTBI primers, a second-round multiplex PCR was carried out. Via MiXCR, TCRdb re-called the multiplex PCR reads, giving one row per CDR3 protein. Among 580,000 or so distinct CDR3 sequences, about 35% were seen once, and the ten largest hold roughly 4%. The source material was peripheral blood or thyroid tissue (not recorded which). The receptors derive from an adult man with Graves' hyperthyroidism.

The V gene is TRBV29-1, the J gene TRBJ1-2; D unresolved. The germline gives CDR1 SQVTM, CDR2 ANQGSEA. Between the trimmed V and J ends, which lost 7 bases and 4 bases, there was a span of 10 bases. This CDR3 spans 11 amino acids. CDR3: CSGAIGYGYTF. CDR3 sequence (DNA): TGCAGCGGGGCAATTGGCTATGGCTACACCTTC.

This clonotype was recorded at least ten times. The CDR3 DNA is TGTGCCAGCCCTCCTCCAGACAGGGGTCACACTGAAGCTTTCTTT. It codes for CASPPPDRGHTEAFF. The V and J genes are TRBV2 and TRBJ1-1; 8 positions match TRBD1. Germline V gene lookup returns CDR1 SNHLY and CDR2 FYNNEI. After removal of 8 bases from V and 3 bases from J, the junction contained 11 bases not matched to a gene. CDR3 length: 15 amino acids.

The chain links TRBV4-3 to TRBJ2-5; 10 bases align to TRBD2. V was clipped by 2 bases and J by 5 bases; unmatched bases: 8. Germline loops: CDR1 LGHNA, CDR2 YSLEER. This CDR3 is built from 16 residues. This CDR3 reads CASSQSRTSGGETQYF. The CDR3 region has the DNA TGCGCCAGCAGCCAATCCAGGACTAGCGGAGGCGAGACCCAGTACTTC.

This clonotype came up many times. V usage is TRBV20-1 and J usage is TRBJ1-5, with TRBD1 matching 9 bases. The J segment lost 0 bases and the V segment lost 4 bases, leaving 10 bases of the junction unmatched. The CDR3 length is 17 residues. Germline CDR1 is DFQATT and CDR2 is SNEGSKA (reference sequence). Written as DNA, the CDR3 is TGCAGTGCTACCACAGGGGGCGCCGGGTATAGCAATCAGCCCCAGCATTTT. Protein: CSATTGGAGYSNQPQHF.

In this sample, this clonotype turned up many times. V is TRBV15 and J is TRBJ2-7; D possibly matches TRBD1 or TRBD2 (5 bases each). The CDR3 covers 16 residues. Germline loops: CDR1 LNHNV, CDR2 YYDKDF (reference sequence). Trimming stripped 0 bases from V and 1 base from J, with 13 bases between. DNA for the CDR3: TGTGCCACCAGCAGAGATAGGGGACCCGCATCCTACGAGCAGTACTTC. Translation: CATSRDRGPASYEQYF.

At least ten counts were recorded for this clonotype. The rearrangement uses TRBV7-9 and TRBJ2-7; 7 bases are a match to TRBD1. This CDR3 has 14 residues. The trim removed 5 bases at V and 4 bases at J, leaving 8 bases unmatched. Germline V gives CDR1 SEHNR, CDR2 FQNEAQ (reference sequence). The CDR3 reads CASSPWDSWYEQYF. The DNA of the CDR3 is TGTGCCAGCAGCCCATGGGACAGTTGGTACGAGCAGTACTTC.

This clonotype was detected only a few times. The rearrangement uses TRBV10-3 and TRBJ2-7, with 10 nucleotides matching TRBD1. Germline V gives CDR1 ENHRY, CDR2 SYGVKD. V lost 6 bases and J lost 2; bases outside the gene matches: 4. CDR3 length: 14 amino acids. CDR3 bases: TGTGCCATCAGCAAAGGGACAGGGGCCTACGAGCAGTACTTC. Amino acid sequence: CAISKGTGAYEQYF.

This clonotype has a handful of counts. This chain links TRBV7-2 with TRBJ2-5; D not resolved. CDR1 SGHTA and CDR2 FQGNSA come from the germline V gene. This CDR3 is built from 13 residues. V lost 5 bases and J lost 4, with 11 bases in between. CDR3 sequence (DNA): TGTGCCAGCAGCCTACCCCCCGGAGAGACCCAGTACTTC. It encodes CASSLPPGETQYF.

This clonotype was recorded many times. V is TRBV19 and J is TRBJ1-3; tentatively, D is TRBD1 (5 bases). The CDR3 consists of 16 residues. Germline loops: CDR1 LNHDA, CDR2 SQIVND (reference sequence). The V gene lost 9 bases and the J gene lost 0 bases, with 18 bases spanning the gap. The CDR3 protein is CASPVPGLTSGNTIYF. The DNA of the CDR3 is TGTGCCAGCCCAGTACCGGGACTGACCTCTGGAAACACCATATATTTT.

The rearrangement joins TRBV10-3 to TRBJ1-4; TRBD1 might be the D (5 bases). Per germline, CDR1 ENHRY and CDR2 SYGVKD. The CDR3 covers 14 residues. Deletions cut 10 bases from V and 0 bases from J, with 12 bases between. CDR3 DNA sequence: TGTGCCACAGCCGGGACCTCAACTAATGAAAAACTGTTTTTT. Translated, it gives CATAGTSTNEKLFF.

The sample holds a few counts of this clonotype. This chain connects TRBV28 to TRBJ1-1; a possible D gene is TRBD1 (5 bases). Germline V CDR1 and CDR2: MDHEN, SYDVKM. The CDR3 loop spans 11 amino acids. V gave up 6 bases and J gave up 11 bases, with 13 bases separating them. CDR3 coding DNA: TGTGCCAGCAGGGGGGGGTTAGGCGCTTTCTTT. This codes for CASRGGLGAFF.

The chain couples TRBV7-2 to TRBJ2-7; 10 positions match TRBD1. There are 15 residues in the CDR3. The germline V gene encodes CDR1 SGHTA and CDR2 FQGNSA. V was clipped by 3 bases and J by 4 bases; unmatched bases: 6. The DNA of the CDR3 is TGTGCCAGCAGCTTGAGCCCGGGACAGGGGTACGAGCAGTACTTC. It codes for CASSLSPGQGYEQYF.

This clonotype appeared many times. This rearrangement joins TRBV7-2 to TRBJ2-7; TRBD2 aligns across 12 bases. The V gene's germline CDR1 is SGHTA and CDR2 FQGNSA. The CDR3 runs 15 residues. With V trimmed by 5 bases and J by 1 base, 3 bases remained unmatched. CDR3 loop: CASSTGLAGSYEQYF. DNA of the CDR3: TGTGCCAGCAGCACCGGACTAGCGGGGTCCTACGAGCAGTACTTC.

About this clonotype itself: The junction differs from germline at one of its ends, possibly a read error. The V call is TRBV10-3, the J call TRBJ2-7; TRBD2 might be the D (5 bases). The closer fit of TRBJ2-1 to the DNA end suggests the J call may be wrong. CDR1 and CDR2 from the germline V gene are ENHRY and SYGVKD. The CDR3 is 13 residues long. The DNA for the CDR3 is TGTGCCAGCAGTCACGAACGGACGGGAGAGCAGTTCTTC. It specifies CASSHERTGEQFF.

The sample holds many counts of this clonotype. The chain carries TRBV29-1 and TRBJ1-2, with D possibly TRBD1 on 5 matching bases. The V and J ends lost 0 bases and 6 bases respectively, with 14 bases between them. This CDR3 contains 14 residues. Germline values: CDR1 SQVTM, CDR2 ANQGSEA. For the CDR3, the DNA is TGCAGCGTTGAAGAGGGACGGAGGCTAGATGGCTACACCTTC. Translation: CSVEEGRRLDGYTF.

This chain joins TRBV7-9 and TRBJ2-7; 11 positions agree with TRBD1. The germline V gene encodes CDR1 SEHNR and CDR2 FQNEAQ (reference sequence). The CDR3 loop spans 16 amino acids. V was clipped by 0 bases and J by 3 bases; unmatched bases: 4. The CDR3 sequence is CASSLARDRGDYEQYF. The CDR3 DNA is TGTGCCAGCAGCTTAGCCCGGGACAGGGGGGACTACGAGCAGTACTTC. Drawing the rest from reference TRBV7-9 and TRBJ2-7, the complete variable domain is DTGVSQNPRHKITKRGQNVTFRCDPISEHNRLYWYRQTLGQGPEFLTYFQNEAQLEKSRLLSDRFSAERPKGSFSTLEIQRTEQGDSAMYLCASSLARDRGDYEQYFGPGTRLTVT.

The V gene is TRBV7-2, the J gene TRBJ2-3; 13 bases map to TRBD2. Germline values: CDR1 SGHTA, CDR2 FQGNSA. This CDR3 has 16 residues. Germline trimming cut 5 bases from V and 2 bases from J; bases unmatched to any gene: 4. The CDR3 loop reads CASSQTSGRTTDTQYF. As DNA, the CDR3 is TGTGCCAGCAGCCAGACTAGCGGGAGGACCACAGATACGCAGTATTTT.

In the case of this clonotype: A read error may be the cause here, since a much bigger clone is one base away. V gene TRBV19 combines with J gene TRBJ1-4; D is uncertain. The CDR3 runs 16 residues. V lost 7 bases to trimming and J lost 8 bases, with 23 bases between them. Germline-derived CDR1 and CDR2 are LNHDA and SQIVND (reference sequence). The CDR3 coding sequence is TGTGCCAGTACCACAACCGCGTCTGGCGGCGAAGAAAAACTGTTTTTT. Translated, it gives CASTTTASGGEEKLFF.

The CDR3: CSARAVSVDSPSSGGSYEQYF. The CDR3 coding sequence is TGCAGTGCTAGAGCCGTCTCAGTTGACAGCCCGAGTAGCGGGGGATCCTACGAGCAGTACTTC. The V gene is TRBV20-1, the J gene TRBJ2-7; 9 bases agree with TRBD2. Unmatched junction bases numbered 23, after V lost 1 base and J lost 1 base. The CDR3 contains 21 residues. Germline V CDR1 and CDR2: DFQATT, SNEGSKA (reference sequence).

For the CDR3, the DNA is TGCAGTGCTAGAGATCCGGAGAACACTGAAGCTTTCTTT. Its protein product is CSARDPENTEAFF. The chain carries TRBV20-1 and TRBJ1-1; D is unclear. CDR3 length equals 13 residues. The V gene's germline CDR1 is DFQATT and CDR2 SNEGSKA (reference sequence). Trimming took 0 bases from V and 1 from J, leaving 6 bases between them.

This chain connects TRBV2 to TRBJ2-5, with a weak D call TRBD1 (7 bases). The length of the CDR3 is 14 residues. V lost 6 bases, J lost 2 bases, and 13 bases lay in between. Germline V gives CDR1 SNHLY, CDR2 FYNNEI. CDR3 sequence: CASSAGQYQETQYF. The CDR3 DNA follows: TGTGCCAGCAGCGCGGGACAGTATCAAGAGACCCAGTACTTC.

To note about this clonotype: One base away lies a much larger clone, so this may be a sequencing read error. The chain combines TRBV20-1 with TRBJ2-7, with D possibly being TRBD2 (5 bases). The CDR3 contains 13 residues. From germline, CDR1 is DFQATT and CDR2 SNEGSKA (reference sequence). CDR3 nucleotide sequence: TGCAGTACTAGTACTAGAGGCTCCTACGAGCAGTACTTC. Translated: CSTSTRGSYEQYF.

This clonotype showed up many times. DNA for the CDR3: TGTGCCAGCAGTGACCCGGAGGGGCAGTACTTC. Residues: CASSDPEGQYF. The chain uses TRBV6-1 and TRBJ2-7, with D possibly TRBD2 on 6 matching bases. Germline lookup yields CDR1 MNHNS and CDR2 SASEGT. With 3 bases removed from V and 9 bases from J, the gap between germline ends came to 9 bases. The CDR3 has 11 residues.

This clonotype was counted ten times or more. J is TRBJ1-1 and V is TRBV20-1; D gene ambiguous. Germline CDR1 and CDR2: DFQATT and SNEGSKA (reference sequence). The CDR3 contains 13 residues. V gave up 7 bases and J gave up 0 bases, with 12 bases separating them. The CDR3 DNA is TGCAGTGGGGCCCAGAGAATGAACACTGAAGCTTTCTTT. This translates into CSGAQRMNTEAFF.

The gene calls are TRBV7-3 and TRBJ2-2; D is unclear. The CDR3 runs 14 residues. CDR1 and CDR2 (germline): SGHTA, FQGTGA. The V end lost 2 bases, the J end lost 8 bases, and 12 bases lay between the germline ends. The DNA of the CDR3 is TGTGCCAGCAGCTTAGGTCCTCTACAGGGGGAGCTGTTTTTT. This gives the protein CASSLGPLQGELFF.

As for this clonotype: As the CDR3 is not closed by the conserved phenylalanine or tryptophan, this likely results from a read error. Because the CDR3's place on the DNA is in doubt, the DNA is left out and the CDR3 is given as listed by TCRdb. V usage is TRBV7-9 and J usage is TRBJ2-2; whether TRBD2, the table's D call, matches the DNA was not checked. From germline, CDR1 is SEHNR and CDR2 FQNEAQ (reference sequence). With termini counted, the CDR3 has 10 amino acids. CDR3 protein: CASSSSPGLA.

In the case of this clonotype: Compared with germline, one end of the junction differs, possibly owing to a read error. The gene calls are TRBV7-9 and TRBJ2-7; possibly TRBD1 for D (6 bases). The CDR3 length is 14 residues. The germline CDR1 and CDR2 sequences are SEHNR and FQNEAQ (reference sequence). CDR3 DNA sequence: TGTACCAGCAGCCAAGAACAGGGAACCTACGAGCAGTACTTC. It specifies CTSSQEQGTYEQYF.

The V and J genes are TRBV20-1 and TRBJ2-7, with 11 bases lining up with TRBD2. There are 15 residues in the CDR3. After removal of 6 bases from V and 2 bases from J, the junction contained 9 bases not matched to a gene. In germline, CDR1 is DFQATT, CDR2 SNEGSKA (reference sequence). The CDR3 spells CSAELAGGGPYEQYF. Here the CDR3 DNA reads TGCAGTGCGGAGCTAGCGGGAGGCGGTCCCTACGAGCAGTACTTC.

This clonotype was seen at least ten times. The chain carries TRBV6-6 and TRBJ1-5; TRBD1 agrees at 9 bases. V lost 6 bases, J lost 3 bases, and 12 bases stayed unmatched. CDR1 MNHNY and CDR2 SVGAGI come from the germline V gene (reference sequence). CDR3 size: 17 residues. The CDR3 sequence: CASRGQGGRINNQPQHF. For the CDR3, the DNA is TGTGCCAGCAGGGGACAGGGAGGGAGAATAAACAATCAGCCCCAGCATTTT.

Concerning this clonotype itself: This may be a read error: a much more frequent sequence differs by one nucleotide. The chain links TRBV6-6 to TRBJ2-7, with 7 bases identical to TRBD2. Germline-derived CDR1 and CDR2 are MNHNY and SVGAGI (reference sequence). The CDR3 consists of 15 residues. CDR3 in amino acids: CASSGWDYRPYEQHF. The CDR3 coding sequence is TGTGCCAGCAGTGGGTGGGACTACAGACCCTACGAGCAGCACTTC.

This clonotype has more than one count but fewer than ten. The V and J genes are TRBV3-1 and TRBJ1-3, with D hard to call. CDR1 is LGHDT and CDR2 is YNNKEL in the germline V gene (reference sequence). The CDR3 covers 14 residues. Trimming stripped 1 base from V and 0 bases from J, with 4 bases between. CDR3 nucleotide sequence: TGTGCCAGCAGCCAAGCCCTCTCTGGAAACACCATATATTTT. Translation: CASSQALSGNTIYF.